This T cell receptor (beta chain) is drawn from a study of T-cell memory formation after mild COVID-19. Barcoded TCR alpha and TCR beta cDNA libraries with UMIs came from 5'RACE using constant-segment primers. TCRdb used MiXCR to reprocess the 5' RACE reads, holding one entry per CDR3 protein. The data hold around 420,000 distinct CDR3 sequences, with roughly a quarter observed a single time. V lost 3 bases, J lost 2 bases, and 8 bases stayed unmatched. CDR3 length: 15 residues. Germline CDR1 and CDR2: DFQATT and SNEGSKA (reference sequence). The gene calls are TRBV20-1 and TRBJ2-3; 7 bases fit TRBD2. The receptor comes from an adult woman who had mild COVID-19 (a few samples of this study predate the infection). Cell type and time point are not known. The sample comprised PBMCs or a T cell subset sorted from them (not recorded which). The CDR3 DNA follows: TGCAGTGCTAGTTGGCTAGCGGCAATCACAGATACGCAGTATTTT. This codes for CSASWLAAITDTQYF.